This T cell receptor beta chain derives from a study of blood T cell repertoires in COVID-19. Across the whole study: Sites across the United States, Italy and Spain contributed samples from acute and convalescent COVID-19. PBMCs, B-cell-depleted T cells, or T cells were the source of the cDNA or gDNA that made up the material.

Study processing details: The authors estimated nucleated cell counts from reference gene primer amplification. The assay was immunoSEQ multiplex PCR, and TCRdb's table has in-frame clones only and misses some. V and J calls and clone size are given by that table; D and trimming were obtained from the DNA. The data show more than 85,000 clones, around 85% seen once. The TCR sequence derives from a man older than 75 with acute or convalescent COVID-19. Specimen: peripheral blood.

The CDR3 here is CASSPLTTNGYTF. CDR3 nucleotide sequence: TGTGCCAGCAGTCCGCTGACAACAAATGGCTACACCTTC. The chain employs TRBV12-3 or TRBV12-4 and TRBJ1-2; D gene unclear. Trimming cost V 5 bases and J 6 bases, with 13 bases left between them. The CDR3 runs 13 residues.